One sample yielded the 6 T cell receptor beta chains listed below, sequenced in a study of blood T cell repertoires in COVID-19. Sequencing was performed with immunoSEQ multiplex PCR; in TCRdb, only in-frame clones are kept and a portion is missing. The repertoire holds around 67,000 clones, with 80% to 90% as singletons. The sequenced sample consisted of peripheral blood. Receptors were obtained from a man aged 50 to 60 with active COVID-19.

This sequence joins TRBV9 and TRBJ2-5; D might be TRBD2 (6 bases). CDR1 is SGDLS, CDR2 YYNGEE, per germline. V was shortened by 4 bases and J by 2 bases, with 12 bases between the two germline ends. This CDR3 has 14 amino acids. As DNA, the CDR3 is TGTGCCAGCAGCTCTCTCGGGAGTCAAGAGACCCAGTACTTC. Translation: CASSSLGSQETQYF.

The chain recombines TRBV5-1 with TRBJ2-1; 8 bases agree with TRBD2. This CDR3 is 15 amino acids long. Germline V CDR1 and CDR2: SGHRS, YFSETQ. V gave up 4 bases and J gave up 7 bases; unmatched junction bases: 10. CDR3 region: CASSVAGPGTNEQFF. For the CDR3, the DNA is TGCGCCAGCAGCGTAGCGGGGCCTGGGACGAATGAGCAGTTCTTC. Filled out from reference TRBV5-1 and TRBJ2-1, the complete variable domain reads KAGVTQTPRYLIKTRGQQVTLSCSPISGHRSVSWYQQTPGQGLQFLFEYFSETQRNKGNFPGRFSGRQFSNSRSEMNVSTLELGDSALYLCASSVAGPGTNEQFFGPGTRLTVL.

This clone was seen a handful of times. The chain employs TRBV11-2 and TRBJ1-6, with TRBD1 as a possible D gene (5 bases). The ends were cut back, 6 bases at V and 1 base at J, with 13 bases in the middle. CDR3 length equals 16 residues. Per germline, CDR1 SGHAT and CDR2 FQNNGV. This CDR3 reads CASRRTGVSYNSPLHF. The CDR3 nucleotides read TGTGCCAGCAGACGCACGGGGGTATCCTATAATTCACCCCTCCACTTT.

The gene calls are TRBV29-1 and TRBJ2-1; 7 bases agree with TRBD2. CDR1 SQVTM and CDR2 ANQGSEA come from the germline V gene. The CDR3 contains 12 residues. The ends lost 5 bases at V and 10 bases at J; junction bases unmatched: 8. CDR3 protein: CSVTGTTLEQFF. CDR3 DNA: TGCAGCGTTACCGGGACTACCTTAGAGCAGTTCTTC.

The chain carries TRBV19 and TRBJ2-1; 10 nucleotides agree with TRBD2. The length of the CDR3 is 14 residues. J gave up 8 bases and V 9 bases, and 10 bases lay outside the gene matches. Germline assignment: CDR1 LNHDA and CDR2 SQIVND (reference sequence). The CDR3 DNA reads TGTGCCAGCAAACTAGCGGGAAATGACTATGAGCAGTTCTTC. Residues: CASKLAGNDYEQFF. Full variable domain (rest looked up from reference TRBV19 and TRBJ2-1): DGGITQSPKYLFRKEGQNVTLSCEQNLNHDAMYWYRQDPGQGLRLIYYSQIVNDFQKGDIAEGYSVSREKKESFPLTVTSAQKNPTAFYLCASKLAGNDYEQFFGPGTRLTVL.

V gene TRBV7-2 combines with J gene TRBJ1-1, with D tentatively TRBD1 (6 bases). V lost 5 bases, J lost 2 bases, and 12 bases lay in between. This CDR3 has 14 amino acids. The V gene's germline CDR1 is SGHTA and CDR2 FQGNSA. The CDR3 sequence: CASSGTGHNTEAFF. DNA of the CDR3: TGTGCCAGCAGCGGTACAGGGCATAACACTGAAGCTTTCTTT.